Listed here is a single TCR beta chain. Its antigen is unidentified. Those with alopecia areata gave lesional scalp punch biopsies and peripheral blood. PBMCs were stained for CD3, CD4 and CD8, and CD4+ and CD8+ T cells were sorted. This specimen comes from a study of CD8+ T cells in alopecia areata. Study-wide findings and caveats: Tissue-resident alphabeta T cells belonging to normal skin likewise get sequenced within scalp specimens. Clarity of TCR sharing across patients fell short of that in mice, possibly HLA-related.

CDR1 MNHEY and CDR2 SMNVEV come from the germline V gene (reference sequence). The CDR3 length is 16 residues. The germline V and J ends were trimmed by 6 bases and 5 bases, with 22 bases remaining between them. RNA extraction was followed by reverse transcription into cDNA, which acted as the sequencing template. Data came from immunoSEQ multiplex PCR; TCRdb stores just in-frame clones and leaves some out. In the table there are under 150,000 clones, about 50% of which are singletons. The source is a human donor with alopecia areata. The chain joins TRBV27 to TRBJ2-5; a possible D gene is TRBD2 (6 bases). The sequenced sample was NKG2D-low CD8+ T cells sorted from blood. The CDR3 sequence: CASSPLAGSPPETQYF. CDR3 in DNA: TGTGCCAGCAGCCCCCTGGCGGGGAGCCCACCCGAGACCCAGTACTTC.